This TCR beta chain was identified in a study of blood T cells in healthy people across ages (dated by TCRdb to between 2014 and 2016). Looking at the study overall: In model experiments, roughly one uniquely barcoded TCR beta cDNA molecule per two T cells was captured by template switching. To track age-related changes in TCR beta repertoire diversity, the study relied on deep sequencing normalized with unique cDNA molecular identifiers. Donors were grouped into four age groups: young (average about 15 years), middle-aged (around 39), aged (about 60) and long-lived (approximately 78). The study analyzed two additional independent replicas of 1 million unique cDNA reads from the same blood draw for two donors, one aged 18 to 29 and one aged 80 or older. To avoid experimental bias, donors of different ages were randomly spread across the sequencing lanes.

Library preparation employed 5' RACE. Sequenced on an Illumina HiSeq 2500. The second PCR ran for roughly 7 to 12 cycles and used a J-beta primer mix along with a sample-barcoded 5' primer. Each TCR beta cDNA molecule received a unique molecular identifier from a template-switch 5' adaptor carrying 12 random nucleotides. Each sample yielded at least 2.5 million CDR3-containing paired-end reads. First-strand cDNA synthesis was performed from all RNA using the Mint cDNA synthesis kit, with priming by a TRBC-specific oligonucleotide. Following uracil-DNA glycosylase treatment, a first 18-cycle PCR with universal primers M1SS and BC2_uni_R was performed on all cDNA. The study's own analysis went as follows. Each sample was normalized by randomly selecting 1 million high-quality reads, each carrying a distinct molecular identifier. Reads sharing molecular identifiers were discarded rather than binned into consensus sequences. MiTCR, run with a Q25 quality threshold and the strictest error-elimination algorithm, handled CDR3 identification, clonotype clustering and error correction. Lower-bound total TCR beta diversity was estimated with a nonparametric unseen species model using Euler transformation. TCRdb took the public reads, trimmed them with fastp at Q25, ran MiXCR for clone calling and kept in-frame beta chains. When rows share a CDR3 protein, they turn into one entry using the most common DNA and genes. TCRdb's processing, not the authors', yielded these V and J calls. In this sample the table shows roughly 800,000 distinct CDR3 sequences, around 36% of which occur a single time. The top ten clones comprise 10% to 15% of the sample.

In regard to this clonotype: Its antigen is still unknown. Base quality data are lacking; no much larger clone is found one base away.

V lost 7 bases and J lost 2 bases, and the count of bases not matched to a germline gene is 6. The CDR3 contains 15 residues, cysteine and phenylalanine counted. Only the CDR3 part of the read is kept: 45 bases, read in frame from the first base. Looking up the germline V gene (reference sequence) yields CDR1 MNHEY and CDR2 SMNVEV. Results and caveats for the whole study, not just this receptor: Donor CMV infection status was unknown, potentially confounding age-related changes in expanded clonotypes. Bulk unsorted PBMC profiling prevented conclusive comparison of naive and antigen-experienced compartments. There was a strong correlation between observed TCR beta diversity and the percentage of naive T cells measured by flow cytometry. Observed TCR beta diversity per million T cells fell roughly linearly with age, and a significant reduction was already apparent by age around 40. Estimates of total diversity based on one million sequenced T cells were regarded as lower bounds and as underestimates. Compared with the aged group, the long-lived group had more naive CD4+ T cells, fewer expanded clones and increased TCR diversity, a pattern suggesting age selection.

The roughly 37 donors, aged roughly 6 to 95 years, were systemically healthy Caucasian individuals from Russia. Approximately 9.3 milliliters of peripheral blood were collected from each donor into EDTA-treated Vacutainer tubes. PBMCs were isolated by Ficoll-Paque density-gradient centrifugation, with at least 6 million obtained per sample. Trizol reagent was used to extract total RNA from the PBMCs, yielding at least 5.5 micrograms per sample. For every donor, an aliquot of PBMCs went through flow cytometry to measure the percentages of naive CD45RAhigh/CD27high T cells. Specimen: blood. This receptor chain uses TRBV27 and TRBJ2-3; 10 middle bases align to TRBD2. The receptor was isolated from a man between 18 and 35 years old in good health. Read as DNA, the sequence is TGTGCCAGCACCCGACTAGCGGGTATCACAGATACGCAGTATTTT. It specifies CASTRLAGITDTQYF.